Each of the 16 T cell receptor beta chains below was sequenced from the same sample in a study of blood T cell repertoires in COVID-19. Clones were sequenced by immunoSEQ multiplex PCR, and TCRdb holds only the in-frame ones, with some missing. Here the sample spans 50,000 to 55,000 clones, roughly 90% being singletons. Sequencing was performed on peripheral blood. These receptors all come from a human donor with active COVID-19. The donor label of this sample is uncertain.

The chain links TRBV7-9 to TRBJ2-1; tentatively, D is TRBD2 (5 bases). This CDR3 has 13 amino acids. Germline V lookup: CDR1 SEHNR, CDR2 FQNEAQ (reference sequence). The germline V and J ends were trimmed by 4 bases and 9 bases, with 13 bases remaining between them. CDR3 DNA: TGTGCCAGCAGCTCTCTAGCCTTGGGTGAGCAGTTCTTC. Residues: CASSSLALGEQFF.

The V gene is TRBV7-2, the J gene TRBJ1-1; 8 bases are a match to TRBD1. V shed 6 bases and J 4 bases; nucleotides not matched to a gene: 4. Looked up from germline, CDR1 is SGHTA and CDR2 is FQGNSA. The CDR3 sequence is 13 residues long. CDR3 amino acids: CASRGQGSTEAFF. The CDR3 nucleotides read TGTGCCAGCAGAGGACAGGGTAGCACTGAAGCTTTCTTT.

Points on this clone: At one end the junction does not follow the germline gene, possibly because of a read error. The rearrangement uses TRBV6-2 or TRBV6-3 and TRBJ1-1; 9 bases match TRBD1. From germline, CDR1 is MNHEY and CDR2 SVGEGT. This CDR3 contains 18 residues. For the CDR3, the DNA is TGTGCCAGCAGCACCATTTTAGGACAGGGGATTTTGAATACTGAAGCTTTCTTT. Translation: CASSTILGQGILNTEAFF.

The chain has TRBV5-6 and TRBJ1-1; TRBD1 agrees at 7 bases. Trimming removed 4 bases from V and 4 bases from J; junction bases left unmatched: 13. Germline V gene sequence: CDR1 SGHDT, CDR2 YYEEEE. The CDR3 covers 16 residues. Written as DNA, the CDR3 is TGTGCCAGCAGCCTCTTGGGACAGCCCCAGGGCACTGAAGCTTTCTTT. This translates into CASSLLGQPQGTEAFF.

The genes are TRBV10-3 and TRBJ1-1; D remains unclear. The CDR3 contains 17 residues. V was cut by 7 bases and J by 2 bases, with 23 bases left in between. Germline loops: CDR1 ENHRY, CDR2 SYGVKD. CDR3 sequence (DNA): TGTGCCATCACGCCACGCGGGGTGTCGCGGGGAAACACTGAAGCTTTCTTT. Translation: CAITPRGVSRGNTEAFF.

This clone was counted between two and nine times. The gene calls are TRBV14 and TRBJ1-2; D remains unclear. The germline V gene has CDR1 SGHDN and CDR2 FVKESK. This CDR3 spans 13 amino acids. The ends were cut back, 2 bases at V and 4 bases at J, with 8 bases in the middle. The DNA of the CDR3 is TGTGCCAGCAGCCAATTTCAGGCCTATGGCTACACCTTC. The encoded protein is CASSQFQAYGYTF.

The CDR3 loop is CASSQGGQGSYNEQFF. As DNA, the CDR3 is TGTGCCAGCTCACAGGGAGGACAGGGCTCCTACAATGAGCAGTTCTTC. This chain connects TRBV18 to TRBJ2-1; 8 bases match TRBD1. This CDR3 contains 16 residues. Germline V CDR1 and CDR2: KGHSH, LQKENI. The J segment lost 0 bases and the V segment lost 4 bases, leaving 5 bases of the junction unmatched.

This chain connects TRBV10-3 to TRBJ2-6, with 9 bases lining up with TRBD1. Germline trimming cut 4 bases from V and 0 bases from J; bases unmatched to any gene: 7. The CDR3 is 18 amino acids. Germline loops: CDR1 ENHRY, CDR2 SYGVKD. The CDR3 loop reads CAISAPGTGNSGANVLTF. The CDR3 DNA is TGTGCCATCAGTGCGCCCGGGACAGGGAACTCTGGGGCCAACGTCCTGACTTTC.

The chain is built from TRBV29-1 and TRBJ1-1, with D possibly being TRBD1 (5 bases). Germline CDR1 is SQVTM and CDR2 is ANQGSEA. This CDR3 region has 11 residues. The ends were cut back, 4 bases at V and 7 bases at J, with 10 bases in the middle. This chain's CDR3 is CSVGGAVEAFF. For the CDR3, the DNA is TGCAGCGTTGGGGGCGCAGTTGAAGCTTTCTTT.

V and J are TRBV7-9 and TRBJ2-5; possible D gene TRBD2, 6 bases. CDR1 is SEHNR and CDR2 is FQNEAQ in the germline V gene (reference sequence). V lost 10 bases, J lost 2 bases, and 14 bases lay in between. The CDR3 spans 13 residues. The CDR3 region has the DNA TGTGCCACCGGGTTTGGAGGGCAAGAGACCCAGTACTTC. It codes for CATGFGGQETQYF.

This clone was seen only once. The chain has TRBV5-6 and TRBJ1-2, with TRBD1 matching 9 bases. The ends lost 7 bases at V and 4 bases at J; junction bases unmatched: 8. Germline CDR1 and CDR2: SGHDT and YYEEEE. The CDR3 is 14 residues long. The CDR3 DNA sequence: TGTGCCAGCCAGTCTGGACAGGGGATCTATGGCTACACCTTC. Its protein product is CASQSGQGIYGYTF.

This chain links TRBV19 with TRBJ1-1; D unresolved. The CDR3 runs 14 residues. The germline V and J ends were trimmed by 5 bases and 2 bases, with 12 bases remaining between them. CDR1 is LNHDA, CDR2 SQIVND, per germline (reference sequence). The CDR3 DNA reads TGTGCCAGTAGTCTTCCCCTCCTTAACACTGAAGCTTTCTTT. It translates to CASSLPLLNTEAFF.

The rearrangement joins TRBV5-4 to TRBJ1-3, with D perhaps matching TRBD1 (6 bases). Germline V CDR1 and CDR2: SGHNT, YYREEE (reference sequence). The CDR3 spans 12 residues. Trimming took off 3 bases at V and 7 bases at J, with 8 bases between the two ends. In DNA form, the CDR3 reads TGTGCCAGCAGCTCCCAGGGGAACACCATATATTTT. Translated: CASSSQGNTIYF.

J is TRBJ2-2 and V is TRBV6-6; 10 bases map to TRBD2. V gave up 6 bases and J gave up 5 bases; unmatched junction bases: 9. The V gene's germline CDR1 is MNHNY and CDR2 SVGAGI (reference sequence). The length of the CDR3 is 16 residues. In DNA, the CDR3 is TGTGCCAGCAGAACACTAGCGGGGATCGGAACCGGGGAGCTGTTTTTT. Amino acids: CASRTLAGIGTGELFF.

Only a few counts were recorded for this clone. This chain links TRBV4-2 with TRBJ2-2, with 13 positions matching TRBD2. After removal of 1 base from V and 6 bases from J, the junction contained 2 bases not matched to a gene. Germline-derived CDR1 and CDR2 are LGHNA and YNFKEQ. This CDR3 has 16 amino acids. For the CDR3, the DNA is TGTGCCAGCAGCCAAGGGACTAGCGGGGGTTCCGGGGAGCTGTTTTTT. Residues: CASSQGTSGGSGELFF.

The V gene is TRBV7-8, the J gene TRBJ1-1, with D possibly being TRBD1 (6 bases). The length of the CDR3 is 14 residues. V gave up 4 bases and J gave up 6 bases, with 15 bases separating them. Germline V gene sequence: CDR1 SGHVS, CDR2 FQNEAQ. The CDR3 region is CASSSFSGVPEAFF. The CDR3 nucleotides read TGTGCCAGCAGCTCATTTTCAGGGGTACCTGAAGCTTTCTTT. Variable domain in full (rest from reference TRBV7-8 and TRBJ1-1): GAGVSQSPRYKVAKRGQDVALRCDPISGHVSLFWYQQALGQGPEFLTYFQNEAQLDKSGLPSDRFFAERPEGSVSTLKIQRTQQEDSAVYLCASSSFSGVPEAFFGQGTRLTVV.